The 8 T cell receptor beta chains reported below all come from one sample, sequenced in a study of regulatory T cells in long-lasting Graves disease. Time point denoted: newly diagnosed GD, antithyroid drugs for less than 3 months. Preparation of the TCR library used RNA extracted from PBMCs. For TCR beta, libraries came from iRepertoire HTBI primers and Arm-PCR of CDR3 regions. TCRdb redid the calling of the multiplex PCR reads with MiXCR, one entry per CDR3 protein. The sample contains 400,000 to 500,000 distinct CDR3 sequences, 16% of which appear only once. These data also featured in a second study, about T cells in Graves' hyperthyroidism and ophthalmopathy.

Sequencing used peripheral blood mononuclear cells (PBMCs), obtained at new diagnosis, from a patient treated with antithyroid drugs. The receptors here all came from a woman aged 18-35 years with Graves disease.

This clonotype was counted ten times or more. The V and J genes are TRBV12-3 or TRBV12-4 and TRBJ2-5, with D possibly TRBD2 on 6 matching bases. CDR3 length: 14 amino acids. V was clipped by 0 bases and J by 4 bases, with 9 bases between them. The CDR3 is CASSLAAGRETQYF. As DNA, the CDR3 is TGTGCCAGCAGTTTAGCTGCGGGAAGAGAGACCCAGTACTTC.

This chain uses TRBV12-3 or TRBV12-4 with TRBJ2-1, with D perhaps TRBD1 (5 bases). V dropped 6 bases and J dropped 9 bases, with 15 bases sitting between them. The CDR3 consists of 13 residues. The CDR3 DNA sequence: TGTGCCAGCAGCCCAGGGTTGACTGGTGAGCAGTTCTTC. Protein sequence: CASSPGLTGEQFF.

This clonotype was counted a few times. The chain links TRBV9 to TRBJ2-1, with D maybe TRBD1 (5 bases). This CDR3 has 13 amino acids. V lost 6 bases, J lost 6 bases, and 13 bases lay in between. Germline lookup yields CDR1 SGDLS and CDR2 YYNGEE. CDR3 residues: CASTPQGLNEQFF. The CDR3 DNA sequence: TGTGCCAGCACCCCCCAGGGTCTCAATGAGCAGTTCTTC.

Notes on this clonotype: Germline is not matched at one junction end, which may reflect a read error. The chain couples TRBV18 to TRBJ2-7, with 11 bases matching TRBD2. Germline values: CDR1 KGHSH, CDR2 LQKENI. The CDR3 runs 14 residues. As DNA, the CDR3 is TGTGCCAGATCACCACAGACTAGCGGGACCGAGCAGTACTTC. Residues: CARSPQTSGTEQYF. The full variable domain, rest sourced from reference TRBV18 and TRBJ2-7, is NAGVMQNPRHLVRRRGQEARLRCSPMKGHSHVYWYRQLPEEGLKFMVYLQKENIIDESGMPKERFSAEFPKEGPSILRIQQVVRGDSAAYFCARSPQTSGTEQYFGPGTRLTVT.

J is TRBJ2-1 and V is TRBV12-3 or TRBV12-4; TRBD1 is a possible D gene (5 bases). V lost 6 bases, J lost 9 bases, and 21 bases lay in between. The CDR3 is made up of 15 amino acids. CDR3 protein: CASSQTNGNRGEQFF. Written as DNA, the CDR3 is TGTGCCAGCAGCCAGACCAACGGAAATAGGGGTGAGCAGTTCTTC.

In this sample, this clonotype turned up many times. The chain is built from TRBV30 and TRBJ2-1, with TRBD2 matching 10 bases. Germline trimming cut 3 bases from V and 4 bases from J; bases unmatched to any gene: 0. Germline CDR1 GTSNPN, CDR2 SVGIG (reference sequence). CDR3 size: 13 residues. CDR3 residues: CAWRGLAYNEQFF. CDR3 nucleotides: TGTGCCTGGAGGGGACTAGCGTACAATGAGCAGTTCTTC.

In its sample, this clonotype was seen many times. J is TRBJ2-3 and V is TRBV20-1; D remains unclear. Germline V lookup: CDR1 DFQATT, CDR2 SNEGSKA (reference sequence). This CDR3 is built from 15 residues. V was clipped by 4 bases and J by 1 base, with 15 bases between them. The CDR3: CSAIPRAHGTDTQYF. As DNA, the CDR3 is TGCAGTGCTATCCCCCGGGCCCATGGCACAGATACGCAGTATTTT.

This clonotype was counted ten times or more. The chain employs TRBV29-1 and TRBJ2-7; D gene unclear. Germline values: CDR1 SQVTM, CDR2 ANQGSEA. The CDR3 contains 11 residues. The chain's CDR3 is CGIEDSYEQYF. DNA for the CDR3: TGCGGGATTGAGGACTCCTACGAGCAGTACTTC.